Below are 13 T cell receptor beta chains sequenced from a single sample in a study of OX40 agonist ivuxolimab in advanced cancers. Only in-frame clones appear in the TCRdb table, and some are missing; sequencing was by immunoSEQ multiplex PCR. The sample comprises roughly 41,000 clones, 90% to 95% of which are singletons, and around 4.7% rests with the top ten. Sequencing was performed on CD4+ or CD8+ T cells sorted from blood, taken in a trial of the OX40 agonist ivuxolimab. The source of these receptors is an adult with an advanced solid tumor such as melanoma, head and neck, liver or kidney cancer.

The gene calls are TRBV7-6 and TRBJ1-1; D uncertain. Germline V gene lookup returns CDR1 SGHVS and CDR2 FNYEAQ. With 1 base removed from V and 4 bases from J, the gap between germline ends came to 7 bases. The CDR3 has 13 amino acids. The CDR3 protein is CASSLGYGTEAFF. DNA of the CDR3: TGTGCCAGCAGCTTAGGGTATGGCACTGAAGCTTTCTTT.

J is TRBJ2-4 and V is TRBV2; D is unclear. Trimming cost V 7 bases and J 3 bases, with 13 bases left between them. This CDR3 region has 14 residues. CDR1 is SNHLY, CDR2 FYNNEI, per germline. For the CDR3, the DNA is TGTGCCAGCAACGCCGTCCTAGTCAAAAACATTCAGTACTTC. Protein sequence: CASNAVLVKNIQYF.

The genes are TRBV28 and TRBJ2-1; D might be TRBD1 (5 bases). The V end lost 1 base, the J end lost 0 bases, and 10 bases lay between the germline ends. This CDR3 spans 16 amino acids. Germline V gives CDR1 MDHEN, CDR2 SYDVKM. CDR3 in amino acids: CASSLSRESSYNEQFF. CDR3 DNA: TGTGCCAGCAGTTTATCCAGGGAAAGCTCCTACAATGAGCAGTTCTTC.

V is TRBV7-9 and J is TRBJ2-2; D is unclear. CDR1 SEHNR and CDR2 FQNEAQ come from the germline V gene (reference sequence). This CDR3 spans 10 amino acids. The ends were cut back, 8 bases at V and 6 bases at J, with 4 bases in the middle. As DNA, the CDR3 is TGTGCCAGCGACCCCGGGGAGCTGTTTTTT. Translated, it gives CASDPGELFF.

The J gene is TRBJ2-1, the V gene TRBV11-2; D is ambiguous. The ends were cut back, 3 bases at V and 4 bases at J, with 4 bases in the middle. The CDR3 spans 12 residues. The germline CDR1 and CDR2 sequences are SGHAT and FQNNGV. CDR3 protein: CASSFAYNEQFF. Written as DNA, the CDR3 is TGTGCCAGCAGCTTCGCGTACAATGAGCAGTTCTTC.

The rearrangement links TRBV5-1 to TRBJ2-3, with TRBD2 identical over 13 bases. The V segment lost 0 bases and the J segment 1 base; nucleotides outside the gene matches: 2. The germline V gene has CDR1 SGHRS and CDR2 YFSETQ. This CDR3 is 17 amino acids long. CDR3 region: CASSLDGLAGGTDTQYF. CDR3 DNA: TGCGCCAGCAGCTTGGACGGACTAGCGGGGGGCACAGATACGCAGTATTTT.

This clone was counted a few times. V and J are TRBV30 and TRBJ2-2, with D maybe TRBD1 (5 bases). Germline V gives CDR1 GTSNPN, CDR2 SVGIG (reference sequence). The CDR3 runs to 15 residues. Trimming left V 0 bases short and J 3 bases short, with 11 bases between. The CDR3 nucleotides are TGTGCCTGGAGTGTAGGGGTGGGGTACACCGGGGAGCTGTTTTTT. It translates to CAWSVGVGYTGELFF.

The chain couples TRBV6-1 to TRBJ2-5; 7 bases are a match to TRBD1. The ends lost 1 base at V and 5 bases at J; junction bases unmatched: 10. This CDR3 region has 16 residues. CDR1 and CDR2 from the germline V gene are MNHNS and SASEGT. The DNA for the CDR3 is TGTGCCAGCAGTGAAGATAAAGGGGGCGCGACGGAGACCCAGTACTTC. This codes for CASSEDKGGATETQYF.

The chain recombines TRBV2 with TRBJ2-7; TRBD2 matches at 10 bases. There are 15 residues in the CDR3. The V and J ends lost 0 bases and 5 bases, in that order; junction bases with no gene match: 4. CDR1 and CDR2 (germline): SNHLY, FYNNEI. The CDR3 nucleotides are TGTGCCAGCAGTGAAGCGGGACTAGCGATGAACGAGCAGTACTTC. Its protein is CASSEAGLAMNEQYF.

The chain links TRBV5-8 to TRBJ2-1, with 9 bases fitting TRBD2. Germline-derived CDR1 and CDR2 are SGHTS and YDEGEE. V lost 0 bases to trimming and J lost 2 bases; unmatched junction nucleotides: 3. This CDR3 comprises 16 residues. The CDR3 sequence is CASSLEGGGAYNEQFF. The CDR3 coding sequence is TGTGCCAGCAGCTTGGAAGGCGGGGGGGCCTACAATGAGCAGTTCTTC.

The genes are TRBV7-9 and TRBJ2-3; D gene uncertain. The CDR3 has 15 amino acids. V dropped 5 bases and J dropped 4 bases, with 16 bases sitting between them. Germline V gives CDR1 SEHNR, CDR2 FQNEAQ (reference sequence). The CDR3 DNA is TGTGCCAGCAGCCCACCCTCAATCTTTTCAGATACGCAGTATTTT. Its protein is CASSPPSIFSDTQYF.

The V gene is TRBV6-1, the J gene TRBJ1-6; D call uncertain. V lost 8 bases to trimming and J lost 13 bases, with 9 bases between them. CDR3 length: 10 amino acids. Germline V lookup: CDR1 MNHNS, CDR2 SASEGT. The CDR3 DNA reads TGTGCCAGCTTTAGTCTGCCCCTCCACTTT. It yields the protein CASFSLPLHF.

V usage is TRBV4-1 and J usage is TRBJ1-6; a weak D match, TRBD1 (5 bases). The CDR3 extends over 15 amino acids. V was clipped by 4 bases and J by 8 bases, with 15 bases between them. The germline gives CDR1 MGHRA, CDR2 YSYEKL. CDR3 in DNA: TGCGCCAGCAGCCGGGAGACAGTTAGTGATTCACCCCTCCACTTT. Protein product: CASSRETVSDSPLHF.